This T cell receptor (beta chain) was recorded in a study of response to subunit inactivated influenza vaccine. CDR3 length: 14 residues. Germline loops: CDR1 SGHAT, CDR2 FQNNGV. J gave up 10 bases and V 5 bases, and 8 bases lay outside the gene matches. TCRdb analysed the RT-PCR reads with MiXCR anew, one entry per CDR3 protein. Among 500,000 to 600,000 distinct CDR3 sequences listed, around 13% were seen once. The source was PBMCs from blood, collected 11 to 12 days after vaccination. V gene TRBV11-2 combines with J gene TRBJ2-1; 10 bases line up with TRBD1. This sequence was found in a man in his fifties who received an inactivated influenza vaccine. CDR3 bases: TGTGCCAGCAGCGCCGGGACAGGGGTCGGAGAGCAGTTCTTC. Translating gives CASSAGTGVGEQFF.